The 15 T cell receptor beta chains below all came from one sample that was sequenced in a study of T cell responses to AZD1222 COVID-19 vaccine. The table came from immunoSEQ multiplex PCR; TCRdb's copy has only in-frame clones and leaves some out. The profile shows about 80,000 clones, less than 95% of them singletons. The input for sequencing was peripheral blood, taken 28 days after the second AZD1222 dose. The receptors come from an adult who received the AZD1222 COVID-19 vaccine.

The chain couples TRBV6-1 to TRBJ2-1, with a weak D call TRBD2 (7 bases). This CDR3 contains 17 residues. Trimming cost V 1 base and J 0 bases, with 13 bases left between them. CDR1 MNHNS and CDR2 SASEGT come from the germline V gene. CDR3 sequence reads: CASSEGGGLSSYNEQFF. Here the CDR3 DNA reads TGTGCCAGCAGTGAAGGAGGGGGACTATCCTCCTACAATGAGCAGTTCTTC.

The V and J genes are TRBV10-3 and TRBJ1-1, with 7 bases fitting TRBD1. The CDR3 contains 16 residues. Germline CDR1 and CDR2: ENHRY and SYGVKD. The ends lost 4 bases at V and 4 bases at J; junction bases unmatched: 12. CDR3 nucleotides: TGTGCCATCAGTGGGGGTGAGGGGGCGGTGAGCACTGAAGCTTTCTTT. Protein sequence: CAISGGEGAVSTEAFF.

The V gene is TRBV3-1 (or the pseudogene TRBV3-2), the J gene TRBJ1-1, with a weak D call TRBD1 (5 bases). V lost 1 base and J lost 7, with 13 bases in between. CDR1 LGHDT and CDR2 YNNKEL come from the germline V gene (reference sequence). This CDR3 has 14 amino acids. This chain's CDR3 is CASSQVGGDGEAFF. CDR3 bases: TGTGCCAGCAGCCAAGTCGGTGGGGACGGTGAAGCTTTCTTT.

This chain uses TRBV4-1 with TRBJ1-3, with D unresolved. Per the germline V gene, CDR1 is MGHRA and CDR2 is YSYEKL. Between the trimmed V and J ends, which lost 0 bases and 0 bases, there was a span of 15 bases. The CDR3 is 18 amino acids. The CDR3 region has the DNA TGCGCCAGCAGCCAAGAATGGTACTCCTCTGACTCTGGAAACACCATATATTTT. This sequence encodes CASSQEWYSSDSGNTIYF.

The chain recombines TRBV6-5 with TRBJ1-5; no clear D gene. V dropped 2 bases and J dropped 4 bases, with 15 bases sitting between them. The CDR3 loop spans 16 amino acids. Germline V gene data show CDR1 as MNHEY and CDR2 as SVGAGI. In DNA, the CDR3 is TGTGCCAGCAGTTACCGTACAGTAGGCCCGAATCAGCCCCAGCATTTT. Protein product: CASSYRTVGPNQPQHF.

The chain uses TRBV5-1 and TRBJ2-2; D gene ambiguous. Looked up from germline, CDR1 is SGHRS and CDR2 is YFSETQ. V lost 4 bases and J lost 1, with 5 bases in between. The CDR3 is 13 residues long. CDR3 residues: CASSAMNTGELFF. CDR3 DNA: TGCGCCAGCAGCGCTATGAACACCGGGGAGCTGTTTTTT.

This sequence joins TRBV30 and TRBJ2-7; tentatively, D is TRBD2 (6 bases). CDR3 size: 14 residues. Germline CDR1 is GTSNPN and CDR2 is SVGIG (reference sequence). Trimming removed 3 bases at V and 3 bases at J, with 15 bases between. In nucleotides, the CDR3 is TGTGCCTGGAGGGGGAGGCAGCGCGTCTACGAGCAGTACTTC. Translated: CAWRGRQRVYEQYF.

The rearrangement links TRBV3-1 (or the pseudogene TRBV3-2) to TRBJ1-1, with D possibly TRBD1 on 6 matching bases. Trimming stripped 4 bases from V and 1 base from J, with 13 bases between. This CDR3 is built from 15 residues. From germline, CDR1 is LGHDT and CDR2 YNNKEL (reference sequence). The CDR3 is CASSLRQGQNTEAFF. The CDR3 DNA reads TGTGCCAGCAGCCTAAGGCAGGGACAGAACACTGAAGCTTTCTTT.

The chain links TRBV9 to TRBJ2-1; 10 nucleotides line up with TRBD2. The length of the CDR3 is 15 residues. J was trimmed by 3 bases and V by 4 bases; bases with no gene match: 4. In germline, CDR1 is SGDLS, CDR2 YYNGEE. CDR3 in DNA: TGTGCCAGCAGCCCACTAGCGGGAAACTACAATGAGCAGTTCTTC. Its translation: CASSPLAGNYNEQFF.

V gene TRBV7-2 combines with J gene TRBJ2-1; D not certain. Per germline, CDR1 SGHTA and CDR2 FQGNSA. The CDR3 is 15 residues long. V lost 1 base and J lost 4, with 11 bases in between. CDR3 region: CASSLGQPKYNEQFF. The DNA for the CDR3 is TGTGCCAGCAGCTTAGGCCAGCCCAAATACAATGAGCAGTTCTTC. The full variable domain, completed using reference TRBV7-2 and TRBJ2-1, is GAGVSQSPSNKVTEKGKDVELRCDPISGHTALYWYRQSLGQGLEFLIYFQGNSAPDKSGLPSDRFSAERTGGSVSTLTIQRTQQEDSAVYLCASSLGQPKYNEQFFGPGTRLTVL.

The rearrangement uses TRBV29-1 and TRBJ1-1; D ambiguous. Germline-derived CDR1 and CDR2 are SQVTM and ANQGSEA. The CDR3 loop spans 12 amino acids. Deletions cut 4 bases from V and 0 bases from J, with 6 bases between. The CDR3 loop is CSVVSLNTEAFF. Here the CDR3 DNA reads TGCAGCGTTGTCAGTTTGAACACTGAAGCTTTCTTT. Variable domain in full (rest from reference TRBV29-1 and TRBJ1-1): SAVISQKPSRDICQRGTSLTIQCQVDSQVTMMFWYRQQPGQSLTLIATANQGSEATYESGFVIDKFPISRPNLTFSTLTVSNMSPEDSSIYLCSVVSLNTEAFFGQGTRLTVV.

This clone was found once. The chain employs TRBV5-1 and TRBJ2-7; 12 positions match TRBD2. The CDR3 is made up of 16 amino acids. Trimming took 1 base from V and 5 from J; bases not matched to a gene: 7. In germline, CDR1 is SGHRS, CDR2 YFSETQ. This chain's CDR3 is CASSLTLASGRDEQYF. The CDR3 nucleotides read TGCGCCAGCAGCTTGACTTTGGCTAGCGGGAGGGACGAGCAGTACTTC.

The chain uses TRBV7-9 and TRBJ1-1, with D tentatively TRBD1 (5 bases). Per germline, CDR1 SEHNR and CDR2 FQNEAQ (reference sequence). Between the trimmed V and J ends, which lost 6 bases and 7 bases, there was a span of 15 bases. CDR3 size: 13 residues. CDR3 bases: TGTGCCAGCAGGACGGACACCCGGTTTGAAGCTTTCTTT. Protein sequence: CASRTDTRFEAFF. Using reference TRBV7-9 and TRBJ1-1 for the parts outside the CDR3, the full variable domain is DTGVSQNPRHKITKRGQNVTFRCDPISEHNRLYWYRQTLGQGPEFLTYFQNEAQLEKSRLLSDRFSAERPKGSFSTLEIQRTEQGDSAMYLCASRTDTRFEAFFGQGTRLTVV.

The chain employs TRBV9 and TRBJ2-1; 9 positions match TRBD2. Looked up from germline, CDR1 is SGDLS and CDR2 is YYNGEE. After removal of 3 bases from V and 3 bases from J, the junction contained 4 bases not matched to a gene. The CDR3 loop spans 15 amino acids. The CDR3 DNA reads as TGTGCCAGCAGCGACGGCGGGAGGGTCTACAATGAGCAGTTCTTC. Protein sequence: CASSDGGRVYNEQFF.

The rearrangement links TRBV28 to TRBJ2-7, with TRBD2 identical over 9 bases. V lost 2 bases, J lost 3 bases, and 8 bases stayed unmatched. CDR1 MDHEN and CDR2 SYDVKM come from the germline V gene. The CDR3 consists of 16 residues. CDR3 in DNA: TGTGCCAGCAGTTTAGTTCCGGGTAGCGGGAGCTACGAGCAGTACTTC. Translating gives CASSLVPGSGSYEQYF.